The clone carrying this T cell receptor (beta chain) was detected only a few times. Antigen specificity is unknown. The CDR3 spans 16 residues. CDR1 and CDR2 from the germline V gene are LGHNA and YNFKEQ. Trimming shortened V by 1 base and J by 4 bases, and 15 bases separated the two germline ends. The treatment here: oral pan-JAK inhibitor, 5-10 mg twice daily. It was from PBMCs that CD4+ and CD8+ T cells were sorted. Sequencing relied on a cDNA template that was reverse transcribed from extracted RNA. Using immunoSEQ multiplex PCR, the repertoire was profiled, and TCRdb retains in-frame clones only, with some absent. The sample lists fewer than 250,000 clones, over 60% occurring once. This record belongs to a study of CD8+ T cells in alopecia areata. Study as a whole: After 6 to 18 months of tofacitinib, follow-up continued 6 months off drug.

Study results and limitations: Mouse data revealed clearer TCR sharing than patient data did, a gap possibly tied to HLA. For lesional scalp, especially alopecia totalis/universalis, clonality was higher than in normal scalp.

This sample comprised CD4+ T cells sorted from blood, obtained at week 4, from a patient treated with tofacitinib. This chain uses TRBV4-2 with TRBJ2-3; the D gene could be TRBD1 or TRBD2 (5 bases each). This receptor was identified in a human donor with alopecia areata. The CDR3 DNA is TGTGCCAGCAGCCAAGGGGCCCTCCGGGACGCAGATACGCAGTATTTT. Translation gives CASSQGALRDADTQYF.